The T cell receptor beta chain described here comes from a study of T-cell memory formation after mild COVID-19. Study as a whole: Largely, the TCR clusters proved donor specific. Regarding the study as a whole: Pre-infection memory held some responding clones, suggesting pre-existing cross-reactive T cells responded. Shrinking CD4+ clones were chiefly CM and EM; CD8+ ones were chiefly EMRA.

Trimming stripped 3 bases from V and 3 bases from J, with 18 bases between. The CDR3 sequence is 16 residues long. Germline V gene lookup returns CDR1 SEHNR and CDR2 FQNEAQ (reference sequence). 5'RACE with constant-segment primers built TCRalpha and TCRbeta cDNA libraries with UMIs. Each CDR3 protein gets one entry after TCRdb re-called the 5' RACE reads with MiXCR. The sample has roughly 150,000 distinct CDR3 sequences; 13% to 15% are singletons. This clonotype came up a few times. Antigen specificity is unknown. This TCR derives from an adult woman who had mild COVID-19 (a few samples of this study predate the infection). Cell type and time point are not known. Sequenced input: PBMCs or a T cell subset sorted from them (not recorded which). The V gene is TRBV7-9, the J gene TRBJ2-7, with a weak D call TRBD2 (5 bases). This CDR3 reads CASSFPTGGSFYEQYF. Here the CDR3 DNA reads TGTGCCAGCAGCTTCCCGACTGGAGGTTCTTTCTACGAGCAGTACTTC.